Below, 2 T cell receptor beta chains from the same sample are listed, as sequenced in a study of blood T cell repertoires in COVID-19. Profiled with immunoSEQ multiplex PCR; TCRdb holds only in-frame clones, not every one. The sample holds roughly 200,000 clones; more than 75% are singletons and the top ten take over 7%. The sequenced sample was peripheral blood. Every receptor here comes from an elderly woman with COVID-19, enrolled during active disease.

This chain links TRBV5-1 with TRBJ1-4, with 7 bases identical to TRBD1. CDR3 size: 15 residues. V was pared by 4 bases and J by 2 bases, with 5 bases of the junction left unmatched. Germline-derived CDR1 and CDR2 are SGHRS and YFSETQ. CDR3 protein: CASSRGGQTNEKLFF. CDR3 bases: TGCGCCAGCAGCCGAGGGGGACAGACTAATGAAAAACTGTTTTTT.

The chain recombines TRBV9 with TRBJ2-3; 8 bases fit TRBD2. V dropped 5 bases and J dropped 0; count of bases not matched to a gene: 14. This CDR3 has 18 amino acids. In germline, CDR1 is SGDLS, CDR2 YYNGEE. This CDR3 is CASSTAGGFSLSTDTQYF. In DNA, the CDR3 is TGTGCCAGCAGTACCGCGGGGGGCTTCTCTCTTAGCACAGATACGCAGTATTTT.